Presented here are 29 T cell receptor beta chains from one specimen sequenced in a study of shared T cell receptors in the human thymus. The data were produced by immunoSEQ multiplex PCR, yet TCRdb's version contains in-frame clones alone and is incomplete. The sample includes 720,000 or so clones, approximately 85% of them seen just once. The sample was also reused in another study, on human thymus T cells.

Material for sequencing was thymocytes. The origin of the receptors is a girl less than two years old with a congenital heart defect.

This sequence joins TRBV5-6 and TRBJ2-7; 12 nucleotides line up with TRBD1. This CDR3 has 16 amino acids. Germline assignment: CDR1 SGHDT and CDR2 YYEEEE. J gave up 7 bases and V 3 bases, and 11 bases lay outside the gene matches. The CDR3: CASSSIVGTGGEEQYF. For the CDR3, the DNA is TGTGCCAGCAGCTCCATCGTCGGGACAGGGGGCGAGGAGCAGTACTTC.

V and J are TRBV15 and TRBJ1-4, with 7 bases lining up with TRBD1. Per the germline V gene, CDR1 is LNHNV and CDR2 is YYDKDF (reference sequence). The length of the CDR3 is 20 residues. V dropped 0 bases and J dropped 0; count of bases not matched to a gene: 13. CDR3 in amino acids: CATSRDLGTALLATNEKLFF. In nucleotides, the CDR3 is TGTGCCACCAGCAGAGATCTGGGGACAGCCCTTCTCGCAACTAATGAAAAACTGTTTTTT.

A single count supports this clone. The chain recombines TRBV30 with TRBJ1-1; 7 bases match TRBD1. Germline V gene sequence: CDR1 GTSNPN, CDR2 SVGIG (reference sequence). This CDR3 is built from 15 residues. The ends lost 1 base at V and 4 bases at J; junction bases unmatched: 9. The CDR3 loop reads CAWSDPQGMGTEAFF. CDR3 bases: TGTGCCTGGAGTGATCCACAGGGGATGGGCACTGAAGCTTTCTTT.

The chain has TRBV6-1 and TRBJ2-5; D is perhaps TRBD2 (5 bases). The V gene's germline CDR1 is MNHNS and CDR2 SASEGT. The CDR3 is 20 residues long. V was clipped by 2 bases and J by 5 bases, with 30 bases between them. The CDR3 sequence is CASSENNRWASSGSRETQYF. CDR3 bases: TGTGCCAGCAGTGAAAATAATAGGTGGGCAAGTTCGGGGTCTAGGGAGACCCAGTACTTC.

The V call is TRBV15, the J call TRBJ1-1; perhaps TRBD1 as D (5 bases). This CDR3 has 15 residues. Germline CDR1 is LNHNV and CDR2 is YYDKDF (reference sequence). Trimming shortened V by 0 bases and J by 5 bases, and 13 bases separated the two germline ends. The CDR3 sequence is CATSRDMGEATEAFF. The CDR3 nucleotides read TGTGCCACCAGCAGAGATATGGGGGAGGCGACTGAAGCTTTCTTT.

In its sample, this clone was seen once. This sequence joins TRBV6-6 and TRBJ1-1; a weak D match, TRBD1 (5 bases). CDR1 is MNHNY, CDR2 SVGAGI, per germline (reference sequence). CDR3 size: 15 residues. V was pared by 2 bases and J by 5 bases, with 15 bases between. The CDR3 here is CASSYRPGLSTEAFF. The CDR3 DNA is TGTGCCAGCAGTTACAGACCGGGACTGAGTACTGAAGCTTTCTTT.

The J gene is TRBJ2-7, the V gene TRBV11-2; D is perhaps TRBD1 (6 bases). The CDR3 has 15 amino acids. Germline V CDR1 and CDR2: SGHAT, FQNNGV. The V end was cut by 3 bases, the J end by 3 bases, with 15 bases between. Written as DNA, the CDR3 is TGTGCCAGCAGCTTTACAGACAGGAGGCACTACGAGCAGTACTTC. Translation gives CASSFTDRRHYEQYF.

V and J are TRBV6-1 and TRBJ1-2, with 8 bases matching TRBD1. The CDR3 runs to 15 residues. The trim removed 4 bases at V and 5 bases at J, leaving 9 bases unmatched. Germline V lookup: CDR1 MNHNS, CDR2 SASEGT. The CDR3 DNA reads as TGTGCCAGCAGTGCTGCTTCTCAGGGGGCGTATGGCTACACCTTC. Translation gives CASSAASQGAYGYTF.

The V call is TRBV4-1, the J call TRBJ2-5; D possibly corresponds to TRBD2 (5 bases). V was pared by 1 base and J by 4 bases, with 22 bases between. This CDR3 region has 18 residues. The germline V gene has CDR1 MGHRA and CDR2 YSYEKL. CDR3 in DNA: TGCGCCAGCAGCCAAGCGGACCATCGGGAAATCGATAGAGAGACCCAGTACTTC. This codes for CASSQADHREIDRETQYF.

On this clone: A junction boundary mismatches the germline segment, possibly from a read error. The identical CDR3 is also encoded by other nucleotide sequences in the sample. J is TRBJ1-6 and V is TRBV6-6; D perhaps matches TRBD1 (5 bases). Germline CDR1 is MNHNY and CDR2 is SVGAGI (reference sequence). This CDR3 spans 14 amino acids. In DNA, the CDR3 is TGTGCCAGCAGTTACATAGACAGACATTCACCCCTCCACTTC. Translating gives CASSYIDRHSPLHF.

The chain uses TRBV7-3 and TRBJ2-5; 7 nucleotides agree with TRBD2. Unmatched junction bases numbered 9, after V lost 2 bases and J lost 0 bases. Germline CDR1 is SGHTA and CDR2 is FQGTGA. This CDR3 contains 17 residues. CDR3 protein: CASSLEGRGTDQETQYF. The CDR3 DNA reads TGTGCCAGCAGCTTAGAAGGGCGGGGGACCGACCAAGAGACCCAGTACTTC.

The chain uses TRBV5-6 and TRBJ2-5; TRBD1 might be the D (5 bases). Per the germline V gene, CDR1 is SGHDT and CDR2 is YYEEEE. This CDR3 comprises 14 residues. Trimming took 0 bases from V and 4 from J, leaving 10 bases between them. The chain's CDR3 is CASSLGSGRETQYF. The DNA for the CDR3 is TGTGCCAGCAGCTTGGGTTCAGGGCGAGAGACCCAGTACTTC.

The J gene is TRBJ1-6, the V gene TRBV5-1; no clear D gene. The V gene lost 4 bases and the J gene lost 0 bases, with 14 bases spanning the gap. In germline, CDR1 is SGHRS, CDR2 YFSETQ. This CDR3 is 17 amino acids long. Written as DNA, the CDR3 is TGCGCCAGCAGCGAAATGGTAGCTAGCTCCTATAATTCACCCCTCCACTTT. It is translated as CASSEMVASSYNSPLHF. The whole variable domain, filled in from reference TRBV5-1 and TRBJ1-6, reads KAGVTQTPRYLIKTRGQQVTLSCSPISGHRSVSWYQQTPGQGLQFLFEYFSETQRNKGNFPGRFSGRQFSNSRSEMNVSTLELGDSALYLCASSEMVASSYNSPLHFGNGTRLTVT.

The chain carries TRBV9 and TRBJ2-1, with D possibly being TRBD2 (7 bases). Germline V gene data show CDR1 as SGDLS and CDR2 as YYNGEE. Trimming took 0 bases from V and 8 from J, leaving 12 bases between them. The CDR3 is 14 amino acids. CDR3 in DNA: TGTGCCAGCAGCGTAGGCTGGGGGGGCGATGAGCAGTTCTTC. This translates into CASSVGWGGDEQFF.

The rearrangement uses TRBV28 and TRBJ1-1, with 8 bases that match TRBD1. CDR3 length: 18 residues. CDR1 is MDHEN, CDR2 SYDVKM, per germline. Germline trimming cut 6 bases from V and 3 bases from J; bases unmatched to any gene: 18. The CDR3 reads CASSNPMETGGRDTEAFF. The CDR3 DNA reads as TGTGCCAGCAGCAACCCTATGGAAACAGGGGGAAGGGACACTGAAGCTTTCTTT.

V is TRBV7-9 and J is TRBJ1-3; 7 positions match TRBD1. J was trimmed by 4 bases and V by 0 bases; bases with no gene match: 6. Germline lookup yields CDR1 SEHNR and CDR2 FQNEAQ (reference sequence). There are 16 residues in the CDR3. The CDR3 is CASSLAVTDRGNTIYF. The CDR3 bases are TGTGCCAGCAGCTTAGCGGTAACGGACAGGGGAAACACCATATATTTT. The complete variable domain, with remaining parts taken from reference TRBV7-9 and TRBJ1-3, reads DTGVSQNPRHKITKRGQNVTFRCDPISEHNRLYWYRQTLGQGPEFLTYFQNEAQLEKSRLLSDRFSAERPKGSFSTLEIQRTEQGDSAMYLCASSLAVTDRGNTIYFGEGSWLTVV.

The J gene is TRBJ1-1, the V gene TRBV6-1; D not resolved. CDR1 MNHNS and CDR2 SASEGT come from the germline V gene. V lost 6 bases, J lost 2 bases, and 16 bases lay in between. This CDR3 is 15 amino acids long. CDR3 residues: CASRTSGPLNTEAFF. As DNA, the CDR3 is TGTGCCAGCAGGACCAGCGGTCCTTTAAACACTGAAGCTTTCTTT.

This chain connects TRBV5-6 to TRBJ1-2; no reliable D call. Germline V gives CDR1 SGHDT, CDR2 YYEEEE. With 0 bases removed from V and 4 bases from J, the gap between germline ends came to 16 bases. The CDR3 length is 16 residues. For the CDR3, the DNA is TGTGCCAGCAGCTTGGGGCGATGGGAGGCAGGCTATGGCTACACCTTC. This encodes CASSLGRWEAGYGYTF.

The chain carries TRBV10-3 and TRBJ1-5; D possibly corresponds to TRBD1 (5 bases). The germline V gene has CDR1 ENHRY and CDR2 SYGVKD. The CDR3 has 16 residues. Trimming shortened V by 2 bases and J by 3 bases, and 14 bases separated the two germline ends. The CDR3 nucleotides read TGTGCCATCAGTGAGAATCGGGGGTTTTTCAATCAGCCCCAGCATTTT. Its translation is CAISENRGFFNQPQHF.

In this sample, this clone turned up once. The CDR3 region is CASSPRRQETQYF. CDR3 coding DNA: TGTGCCAGCAGCCCGCGCCGGCAAGAGACCCAGTACTTC. The chain employs TRBV7-6 and TRBJ2-5; D call uncertain. Germline V gene sequence: CDR1 SGHVS, CDR2 FNYEAQ. Trimming removed 5 bases at V and 2 bases at J, with 9 bases between. The CDR3 is 13 amino acids.

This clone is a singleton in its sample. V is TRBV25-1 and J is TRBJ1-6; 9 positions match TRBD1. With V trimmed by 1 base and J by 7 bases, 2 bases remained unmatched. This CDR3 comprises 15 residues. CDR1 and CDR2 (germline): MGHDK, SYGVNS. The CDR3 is CASSEWTGVNSPLHF. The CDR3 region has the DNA TGTGCCAGCAGTGAATGGACAGGGGTCAATTCACCCCTCCACTTT.

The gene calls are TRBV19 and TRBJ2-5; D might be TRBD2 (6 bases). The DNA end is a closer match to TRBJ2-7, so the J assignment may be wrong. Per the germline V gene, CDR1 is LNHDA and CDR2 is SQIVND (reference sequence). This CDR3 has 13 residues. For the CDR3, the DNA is TGTGCCAGTAGTCCCGGGGACTGGTACGAGCAGTACTTC. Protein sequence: CASSPGDWYEQYF.

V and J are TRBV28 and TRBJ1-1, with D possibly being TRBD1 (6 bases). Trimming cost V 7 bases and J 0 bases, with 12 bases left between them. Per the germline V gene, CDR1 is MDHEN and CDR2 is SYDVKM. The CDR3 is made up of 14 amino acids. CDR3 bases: TGTGCCAGCACGCAGGACAGCATGAACACTGAAGCTTTCTTT. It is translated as CASTQDSMNTEAFF.

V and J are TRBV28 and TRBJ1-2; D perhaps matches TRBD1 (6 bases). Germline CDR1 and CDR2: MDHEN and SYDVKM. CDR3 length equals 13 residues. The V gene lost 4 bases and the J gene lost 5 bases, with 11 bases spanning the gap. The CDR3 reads CASSCDRHYGYTF. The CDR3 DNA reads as TGTGCCAGCAGTTGCGACAGGCATTATGGCTACACCTTC.

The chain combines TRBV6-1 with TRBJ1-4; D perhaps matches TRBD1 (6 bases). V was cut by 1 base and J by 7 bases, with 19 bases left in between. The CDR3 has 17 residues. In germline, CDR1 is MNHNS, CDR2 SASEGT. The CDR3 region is CASSEGRGYKAPEKLFF. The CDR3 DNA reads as TGTGCCAGCAGTGAAGGCAGGGGCTATAAGGCACCTGAAAAACTGTTTTTT.

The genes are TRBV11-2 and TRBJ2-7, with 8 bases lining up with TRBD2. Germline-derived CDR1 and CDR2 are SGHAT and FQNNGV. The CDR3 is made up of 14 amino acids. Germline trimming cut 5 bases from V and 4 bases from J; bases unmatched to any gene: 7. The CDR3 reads CASSPLRGGYEQYF. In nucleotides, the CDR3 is TGTGCCAGCAGCCCCCTCCGGGGGGGTTACGAGCAGTACTTC.

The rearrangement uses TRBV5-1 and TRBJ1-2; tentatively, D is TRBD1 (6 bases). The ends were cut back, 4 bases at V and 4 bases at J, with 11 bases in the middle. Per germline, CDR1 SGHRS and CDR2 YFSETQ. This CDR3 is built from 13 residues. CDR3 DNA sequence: TGCGCCAGCAGCACCGGGGACATCTATGGCTACACCTTC. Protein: CASSTGDIYGYTF.

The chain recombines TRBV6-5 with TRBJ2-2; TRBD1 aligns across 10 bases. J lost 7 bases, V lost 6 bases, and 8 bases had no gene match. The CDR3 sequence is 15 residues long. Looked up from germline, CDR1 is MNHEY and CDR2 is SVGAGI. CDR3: CASSPGQGRIGELFF. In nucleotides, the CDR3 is TGTGCCAGCAGCCCGGGACAGGGGCGAATCGGGGAGCTGTTTTTT.

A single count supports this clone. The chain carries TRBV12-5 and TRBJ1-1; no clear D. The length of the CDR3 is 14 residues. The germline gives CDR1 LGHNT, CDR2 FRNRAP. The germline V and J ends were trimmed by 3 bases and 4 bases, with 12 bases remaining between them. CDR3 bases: TGTGCTAGTGGTTTCGCCTCCTCGGGCACTGAAGCTTTCTTT. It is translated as CASGFASSGTEAFF.